This T cell receptor (beta chain) was documented in a study of blood T cells in healthy people across ages. The authors ran a second PCR of roughly 6 to 12 cycles using a sample-barcoded 5' primer and a J-beta primer mix. TCRdb reprocessed the 5' RACE reads with MiXCR, giving one entry per CDR3 protein. The sample lists over a million distinct CDR3 sequences; 35% to 50% were seen once. V trimming: 3 bases; J trimming: 7 bases; junction bases outside the gene matches: 3. Germline V gives CDR1 DFQATT, CDR2 SNEGSKA (reference sequence). This CDR3 is built from 11 residues. This clonotype was observed a handful of times.

The sequence was obtained from a woman aged 60-75 years in good health. The chain links TRBV20-1 to TRBJ2-7, with TRBD2 identical over 7 bases. Sequencing was performed on blood. Here the CDR3 reads CSASWGGEQYF. The CDR3 nucleotides read TGCAGTGCTAGTTGGGGGGGGGAGCAGTACTTC.